The clone carrying this TCR beta chain was found many times. The record originates from a study of T cell repertoires in cytomegalovirus infection. TCRdb reprocessed the reads via MiXCR and lists one record per CDR3 protein. The sample has fewer than 700,000 distinct CDR3 sequences, around 24% seen once; the top ten hold around 7.6%. Trimming cost V 5 bases and J 4 bases; bases outside gene matches: 5. The CDR3 is 15 amino acids. The germline gives CDR1 SGHTA, CDR2 FQGTGA. Specimen: CD8+ T cells from PBMCs. This chain uses TRBV7-3 with TRBJ2-1; 10 positions match TRBD2. The clonotype originates from a human donor in good health (CMV status not recorded). Some clones in this sample may be carry-over from other donors' samples. The CDR3 loop is CASSTGTSAYNEQFF. The CDR3 region has the DNA TGTGCCAGCAGCACCGGGACTAGCGCTTACAATGAGCAGTTCTTC.